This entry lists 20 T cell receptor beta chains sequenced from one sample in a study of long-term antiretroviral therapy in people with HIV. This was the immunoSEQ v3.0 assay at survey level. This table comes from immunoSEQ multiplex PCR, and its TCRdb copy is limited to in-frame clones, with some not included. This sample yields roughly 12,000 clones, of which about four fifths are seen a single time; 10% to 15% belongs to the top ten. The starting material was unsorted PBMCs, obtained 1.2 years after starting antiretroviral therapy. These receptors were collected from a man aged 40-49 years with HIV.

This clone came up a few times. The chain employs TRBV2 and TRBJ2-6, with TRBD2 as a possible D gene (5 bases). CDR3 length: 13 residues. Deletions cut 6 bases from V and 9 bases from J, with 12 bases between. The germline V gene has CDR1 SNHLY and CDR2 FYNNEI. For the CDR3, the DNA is TGTGCCAGCAGGGTCGGGATTAACAACGTCCTGACTTTC. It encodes CASRVGINNVLTF.

CDR3 region: CASSQTPSGGGKNIQYF. The CDR3 DNA is TGCGCCAGCAGCCAAACACCTTCGGGGGGAGGCAAAAACATTCAGTACTTC. The V and J genes are TRBV5-1 and TRBJ2-4; 7 bases map to TRBD2. From germline, CDR1 is SGHRS and CDR2 YFSETQ. The CDR3 has 17 residues. With 4 bases clipped from V and 3 bases from J, the junction kept 13 bases outside the gene matches.

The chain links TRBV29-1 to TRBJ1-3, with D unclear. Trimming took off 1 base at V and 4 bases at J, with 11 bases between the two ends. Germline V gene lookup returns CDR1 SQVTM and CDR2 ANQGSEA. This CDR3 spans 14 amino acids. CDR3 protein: CSVEGKGIGNTIYF. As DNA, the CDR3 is TGCAGCGTTGAAGGGAAGGGTATAGGAAACACCATATATTTT.

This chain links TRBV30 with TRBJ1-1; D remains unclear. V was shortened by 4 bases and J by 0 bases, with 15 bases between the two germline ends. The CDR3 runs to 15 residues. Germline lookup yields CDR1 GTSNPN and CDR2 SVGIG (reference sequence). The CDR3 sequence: CAWKLRNSMNTEAFF. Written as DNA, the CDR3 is TGTGCCTGGAAGTTGAGGAACAGCATGAACACTGAAGCTTTCTTT.

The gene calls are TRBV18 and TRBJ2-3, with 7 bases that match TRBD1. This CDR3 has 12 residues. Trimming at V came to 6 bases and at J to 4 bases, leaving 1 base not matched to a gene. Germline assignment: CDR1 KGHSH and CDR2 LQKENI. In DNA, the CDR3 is TGTGCCAGCTCGGACAGGCCAGATACGCAGTATTTT. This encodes CASSDRPDTQYF.

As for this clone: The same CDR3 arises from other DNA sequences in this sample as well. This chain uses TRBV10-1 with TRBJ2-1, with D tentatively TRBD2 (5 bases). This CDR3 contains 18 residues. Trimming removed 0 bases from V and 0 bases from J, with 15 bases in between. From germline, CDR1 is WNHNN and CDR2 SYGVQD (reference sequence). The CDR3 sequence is CASSESGAGAISYNEQFF. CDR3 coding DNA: TGCGCCAGCAGTGAGTCAGGCGCGGGTGCTATCTCCTACAATGAGCAGTTCTTC.

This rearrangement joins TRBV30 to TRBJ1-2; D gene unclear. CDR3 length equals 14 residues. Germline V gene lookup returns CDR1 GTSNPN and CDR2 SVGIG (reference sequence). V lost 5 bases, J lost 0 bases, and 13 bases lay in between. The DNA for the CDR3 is TGTGCCTGGGGCCTCCCGGGAGCTAACTATGGCTACACCTTC. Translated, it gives CAWGLPGANYGYTF.

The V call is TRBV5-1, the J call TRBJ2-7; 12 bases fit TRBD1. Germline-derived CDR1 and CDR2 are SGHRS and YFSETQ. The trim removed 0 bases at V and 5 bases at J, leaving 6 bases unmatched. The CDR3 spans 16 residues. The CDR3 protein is CASSLAGGQGANEQYF. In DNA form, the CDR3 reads TGCGCCAGCAGCTTGGCCGGGGGACAGGGGGCGAACGAGCAGTACTTC.

CDR3 protein: CASSLSSVSPLHF. The CDR3, as DNA: TGTGCCAGCAGCTTGAGCTCGGTTTCACCCCTCCACTTT. The chain combines TRBV5-6 with TRBJ1-6, with D unresolved. V dropped 1 base and J dropped 9 bases, with 8 bases sitting between them. Germline loops: CDR1 SGHDT, CDR2 YYEEEE. The CDR3 is 13 residues long.

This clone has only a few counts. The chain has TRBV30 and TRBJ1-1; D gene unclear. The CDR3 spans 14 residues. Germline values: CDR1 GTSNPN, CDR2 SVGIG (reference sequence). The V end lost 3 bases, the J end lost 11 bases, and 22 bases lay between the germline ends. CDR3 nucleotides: TGTGCCTGGAGGGAGGCCGGGCCCCCAATGAGGGCTTTCTTT. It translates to CAWREAGPPMRAFF.

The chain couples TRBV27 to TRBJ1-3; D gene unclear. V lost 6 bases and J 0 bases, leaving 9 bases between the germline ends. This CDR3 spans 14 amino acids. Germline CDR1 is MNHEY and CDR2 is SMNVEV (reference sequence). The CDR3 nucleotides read TGTGCCAGCAGGACCGGACCCTCTGGAAACACCATATATTTT. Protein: CASRTGPSGNTIYF.

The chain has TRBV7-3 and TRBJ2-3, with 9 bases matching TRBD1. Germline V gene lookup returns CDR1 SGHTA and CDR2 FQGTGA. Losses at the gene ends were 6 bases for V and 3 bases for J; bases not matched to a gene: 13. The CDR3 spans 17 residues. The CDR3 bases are TGTGCCAGCAGAACCGGACAGGGGCCGCCGGGGACAGATACGCAGTATTTT. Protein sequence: CASRTGQGPPGTDTQYF.

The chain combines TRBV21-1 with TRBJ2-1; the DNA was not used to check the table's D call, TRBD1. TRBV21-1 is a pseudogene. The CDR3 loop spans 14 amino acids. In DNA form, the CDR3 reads TGTGCCAGCAGCAAAGCGCTTTCGGGACAGGAAGAGTTCTTC. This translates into CASSKALSGQEEFF.

Here the CDR3 reads CASRILSQVSETQYF. As DNA, the CDR3 is TGCGCCAGCAGGATTTTAAGTCAGGTTTCTGAGACCCAGTACTTC. The chain joins TRBV5-1 to TRBJ2-5; D gene unclear. The V end lost 5 bases, the J end lost 5 bases, and 19 bases lay between the germline ends. The germline V gene has CDR1 SGHRS and CDR2 YFSETQ. This CDR3 has 15 residues.

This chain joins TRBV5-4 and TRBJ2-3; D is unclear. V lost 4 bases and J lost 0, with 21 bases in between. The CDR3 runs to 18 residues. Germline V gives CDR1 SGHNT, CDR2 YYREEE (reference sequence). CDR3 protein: CASSRVAQKIRSTDTQYF. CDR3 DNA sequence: TGTGCCAGCAGCCGGGTGGCCCAAAAGATTCGGAGCACAGATACGCAGTATTTT.

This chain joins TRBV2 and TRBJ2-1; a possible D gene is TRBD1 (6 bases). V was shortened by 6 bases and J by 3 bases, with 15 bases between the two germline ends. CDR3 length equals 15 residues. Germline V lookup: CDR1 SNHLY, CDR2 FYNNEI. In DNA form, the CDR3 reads TGTGCCAGCAGGACCGGGACAATAGGCTACAATGAGCAGTTCTTC. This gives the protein CASRTGTIGYNEQFF. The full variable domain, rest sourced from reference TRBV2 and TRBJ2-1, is EPEVTQTPSHQVTQMGQEVILRCVPISNHLYFYWYRQILGQKVEFLVSFYNNEISEKSEIFDDQFSVERPDGSNFTLKIRSTKLEDSAMYFCASRTGTIGYNEQFFGPGTRLTVL.

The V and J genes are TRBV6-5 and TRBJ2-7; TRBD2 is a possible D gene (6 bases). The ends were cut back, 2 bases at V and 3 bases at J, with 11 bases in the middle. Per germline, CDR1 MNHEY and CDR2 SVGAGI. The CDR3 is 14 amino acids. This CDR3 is CASSYGRGGYEQYF. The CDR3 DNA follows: TGTGCCAGCAGTTACGGGCGGGGCGGCTACGAGCAGTACTTC.

DNA for the CDR3: TGCAGCGTTGAGGTGGCCGGATCCTACGAGCAGTACTTC. It translates to CSVEVAGSYEQYF. J is TRBJ2-7 and V is TRBV29-1; D call uncertain. V shed 3 bases and J shed 1 base, with 10 bases lying between them. Germline assignment: CDR1 SQVTM and CDR2 ANQGSEA. The CDR3 runs to 13 residues.

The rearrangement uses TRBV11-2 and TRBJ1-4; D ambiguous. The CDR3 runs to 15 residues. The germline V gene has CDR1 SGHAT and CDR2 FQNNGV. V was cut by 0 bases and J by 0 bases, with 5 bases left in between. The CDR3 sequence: CASSLEVATNEKLFF. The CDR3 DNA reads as TGTGCCAGCAGCTTAGAAGTTGCAACTAATGAAAAACTGTTTTTT.

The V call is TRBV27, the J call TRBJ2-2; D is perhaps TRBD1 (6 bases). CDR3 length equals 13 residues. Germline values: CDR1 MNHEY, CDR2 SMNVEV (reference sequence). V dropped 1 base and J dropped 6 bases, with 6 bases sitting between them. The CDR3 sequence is CASSLWGPGELFF. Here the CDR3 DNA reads TGTGCCAGCAGTTTATGGGGGCCCGGGGAGCTGTTTTTT.